The text below deals with one T cell receptor beta chain. This entry belongs to a study of beta chain features in type 1 diabetes. Investigators reverse transcribed all isolated RNA, so they sequenced expressed TCRB transcripts. Measured with immunoSEQ multiplex PCR; TCRdb has only the in-frame clones, and not every one. The sample consists of 900,000 or so clones, 15% to 20% of them appearing once. CDR3 length: 17 amino acids. The germline V gene has CDR1 SEHNR and CDR2 FQNEAQ (reference sequence). The J segment lost 0 bases and the V segment lost 5 bases, leaving 7 bases of the junction unmatched. Sequencing was done on a sample of naive CD4+ T cells from blood. The gene calls are TRBV7-9 and TRBJ2-6, with 7 nucleotides matching TRBD1. The clonotype was recovered from a woman aged 18-29 years in good health. CDR3 sequence (DNA): TGTGCCAGCAGCCCTCGACAGGGTACCTCTGGGGCCAACGTCCTGACTTTC. Amino acid sequence: CASSPRQGTSGANVLTF.